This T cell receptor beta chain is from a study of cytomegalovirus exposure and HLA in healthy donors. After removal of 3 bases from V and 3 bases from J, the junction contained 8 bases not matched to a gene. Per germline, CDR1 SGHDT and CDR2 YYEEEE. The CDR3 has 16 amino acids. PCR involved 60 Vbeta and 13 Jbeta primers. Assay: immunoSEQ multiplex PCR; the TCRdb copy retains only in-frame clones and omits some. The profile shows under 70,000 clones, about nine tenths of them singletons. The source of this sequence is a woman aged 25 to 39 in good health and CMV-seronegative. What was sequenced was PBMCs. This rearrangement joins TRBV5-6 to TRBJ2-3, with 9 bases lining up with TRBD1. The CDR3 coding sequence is TGTGCCAGCAGCTACGACAGGGGGAGAAGGACAGATACGCAGTATTTT. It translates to CASSYDRGRRTDTQYF.